Shown below are 2 T cell receptor beta chains from a single sample sequenced in a study of identical twins. TCRdb redid the calling of the 5' RACE reads with MiXCR, one entry per CDR3 protein. The sample holds fewer than 550,000 distinct CDR3 sequences; about 16% are singletons and the top ten take about 0.47%. These data were also filed under a second study, of yellow fever vaccine responses in identical twins.

Material for sequencing was CD4+ T cells sorted from blood. Every receptor here comes from a woman in her late teens or twenties in good health.

This chain joins TRBV6-5 and TRBJ2-2; D possibly matches TRBD1 or TRBD2 (5 bases each). V shed 4 bases and J shed 0 bases, with 21 bases lying between them. Germline values: CDR1 MNHEY, CDR2 SVGAGI. The CDR3 contains 19 residues. The CDR3 region is CASSSRSVPGTANTGELFF. In nucleotides, the CDR3 is TGTGCCAGCAGTTCCAGATCGGTCCCGGGGACGGCGAACACCGGGGAGCTGTTTTTT.

This chain connects TRBV5-1 to TRBJ1-4, with a weak D call TRBD1 (6 bases). Looked up from germline, CDR1 is SGHRS and CDR2 is YFSETQ. The CDR3 is 13 amino acids. V was pared by 4 bases and J by 8 bases, with 12 bases between. The CDR3 DNA follows: TGCGCCAGCAGCGTACAGGGTGGGGAAAAACTGTTTTTT. It specifies CASSVQGGEKLFF.